The TCR beta chain described here comes from a study of blood T cell repertoires in COVID-19. The assay was immunoSEQ multiplex PCR, and TCRdb's table has in-frame clones only and misses some. The profile shows approximately 330,000 clones, around nine tenths of them singletons. CDR3 length equals 12 residues. The V end was cut by 4 bases, the J end by 7 bases, with 9 bases between. Germline lookup yields CDR1 SGHTS and CDR2 YDEGEE. V usage is TRBV5-8 and J usage is TRBJ2-1, with a tentative D call TRBD2 (6 bases). The source of this sequence is a woman between 50 and 59 years old with active or convalescent COVID-19. Input material: peripheral blood. CDR3 protein: CASSRRGNEQFF. CDR3 DNA: TGTGCCAGCAGCAGGAGGGGTAATGAGCAGTTCTTC.